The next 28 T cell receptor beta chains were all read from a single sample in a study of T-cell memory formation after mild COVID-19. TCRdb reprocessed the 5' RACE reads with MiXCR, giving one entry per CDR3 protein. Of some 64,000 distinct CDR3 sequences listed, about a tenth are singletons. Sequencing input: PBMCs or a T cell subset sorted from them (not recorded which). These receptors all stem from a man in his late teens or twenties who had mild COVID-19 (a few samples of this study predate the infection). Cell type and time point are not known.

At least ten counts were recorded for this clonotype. CDR3 nucleotide sequence: TGTGCCAGCAGCCCAACGTCAGGCTACACCTTC. This gives the protein CASSPTSGYTF. The chain couples TRBV7-2 to TRBJ1-2; D gene uncertain. In germline, CDR1 is SGHTA, CDR2 FQGNSA. The CDR3 extends over 11 amino acids. V was pared by 5 bases and J by 8 bases, with 9 bases between.

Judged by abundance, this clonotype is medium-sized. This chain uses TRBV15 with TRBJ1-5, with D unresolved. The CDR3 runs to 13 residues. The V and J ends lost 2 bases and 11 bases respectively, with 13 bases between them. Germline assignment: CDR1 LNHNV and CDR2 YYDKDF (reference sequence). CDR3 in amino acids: CATSRNVRQAQHF. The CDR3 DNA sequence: TGTGCCACCAGCAGAAACGTAAGGCAGGCCCAGCATTTT.

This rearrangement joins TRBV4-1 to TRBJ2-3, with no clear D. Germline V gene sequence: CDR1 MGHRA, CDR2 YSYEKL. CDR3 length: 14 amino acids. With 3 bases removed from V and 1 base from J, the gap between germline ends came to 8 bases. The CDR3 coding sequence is TGCGCCAGCAGCCACTCTGGACGCACAGATACGCAGTATTTT. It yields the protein CASSHSGRTDTQYF.

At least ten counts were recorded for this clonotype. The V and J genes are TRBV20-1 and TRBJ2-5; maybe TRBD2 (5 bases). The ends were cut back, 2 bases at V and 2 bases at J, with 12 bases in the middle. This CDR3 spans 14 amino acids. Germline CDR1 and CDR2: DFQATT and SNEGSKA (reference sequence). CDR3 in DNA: TGCAGTGCTAGAAAGTGGGGAGAGCAAGAGACCCAGTACTTC. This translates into CSARKWGEQETQYF.

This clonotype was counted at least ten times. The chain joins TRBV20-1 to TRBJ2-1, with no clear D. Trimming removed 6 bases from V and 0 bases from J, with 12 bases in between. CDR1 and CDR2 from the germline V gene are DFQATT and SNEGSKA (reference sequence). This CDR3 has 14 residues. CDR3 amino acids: CSAPQGPSYNEQFF. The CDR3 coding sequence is TGCAGTGCCCCCCAAGGCCCCTCCTACAATGAGCAGTTCTTC.

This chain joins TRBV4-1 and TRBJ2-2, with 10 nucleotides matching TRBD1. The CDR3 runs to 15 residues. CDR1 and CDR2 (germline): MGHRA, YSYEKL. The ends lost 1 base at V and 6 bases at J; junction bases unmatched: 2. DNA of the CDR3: TGCGCCAGCAGCCAAGCTGGACAGGGGGCCGGGGAGCTGTTTTTT. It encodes CASSQAGQGAGELFF.

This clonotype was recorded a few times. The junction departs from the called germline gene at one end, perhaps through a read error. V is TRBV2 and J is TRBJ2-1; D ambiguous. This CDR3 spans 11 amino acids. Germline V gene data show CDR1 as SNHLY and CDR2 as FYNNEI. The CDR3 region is CASRQYTEQFF. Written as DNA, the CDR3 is TGTGCCAGCAGACAGTACACTGAGCAGTTCTTC. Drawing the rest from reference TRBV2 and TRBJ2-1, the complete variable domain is EPEVTQTPSHQVTQMGQEVILRCVPISNHLYFYWYRQILGQKVEFLVSFYNNEISEKSEIFDDQFSVERPDGSNFTLKIRSTKLEDSAMYFCASRQYTEQFFGPGTRLTVL.

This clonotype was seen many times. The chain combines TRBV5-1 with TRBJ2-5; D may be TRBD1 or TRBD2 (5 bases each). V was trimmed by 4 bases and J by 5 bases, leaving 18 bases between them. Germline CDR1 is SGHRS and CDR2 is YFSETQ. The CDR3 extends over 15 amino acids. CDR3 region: CASSPGTKLKETQYF. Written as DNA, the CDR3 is TGCGCCAGCAGCCCCGGGACCAAGCTAAAGGAGACCCAGTACTTC.

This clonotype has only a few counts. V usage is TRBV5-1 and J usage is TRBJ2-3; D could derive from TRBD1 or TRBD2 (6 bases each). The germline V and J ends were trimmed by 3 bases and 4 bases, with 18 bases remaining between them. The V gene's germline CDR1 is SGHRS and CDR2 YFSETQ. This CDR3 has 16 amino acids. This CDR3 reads CASSSGVTRGADTQYF. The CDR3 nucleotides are TGCGCCAGCAGCTCGGGAGTCACCAGGGGCGCAGATACGCAGTATTTT.

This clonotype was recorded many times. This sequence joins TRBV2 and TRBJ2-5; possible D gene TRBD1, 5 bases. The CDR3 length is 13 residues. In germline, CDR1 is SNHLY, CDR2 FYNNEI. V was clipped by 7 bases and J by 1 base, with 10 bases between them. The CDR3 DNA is TGTGCCAGCACCAGACAGACCCAAGAGACCCAGTACTTC. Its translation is CASTRQTQETQYF.

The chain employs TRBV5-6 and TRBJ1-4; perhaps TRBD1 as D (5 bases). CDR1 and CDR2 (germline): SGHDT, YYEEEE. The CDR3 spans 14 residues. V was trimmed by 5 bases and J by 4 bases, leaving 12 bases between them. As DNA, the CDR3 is TGTGCCAGCAGAGCCGGGACGGTTAATGAAAAACTGTTTTTT. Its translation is CASRAGTVNEKLFF.

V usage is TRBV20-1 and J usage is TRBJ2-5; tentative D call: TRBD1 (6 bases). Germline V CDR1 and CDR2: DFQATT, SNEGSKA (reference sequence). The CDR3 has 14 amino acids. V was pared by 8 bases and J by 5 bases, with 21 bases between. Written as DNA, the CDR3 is TGCAGTCCTTTGCCCCACGCCCAGGGGGAGACCCAGTACTTC. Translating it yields CSPLPHAQGETQYF.

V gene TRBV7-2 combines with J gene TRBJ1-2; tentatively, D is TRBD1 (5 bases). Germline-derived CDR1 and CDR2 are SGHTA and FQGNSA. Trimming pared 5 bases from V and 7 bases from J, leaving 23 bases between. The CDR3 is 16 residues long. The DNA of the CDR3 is TGTGCCAGCAGCCAATACGGGGGGTCGGCGACGGGTGGCTACACCTTC. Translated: CASSQYGGSATGGYTF.

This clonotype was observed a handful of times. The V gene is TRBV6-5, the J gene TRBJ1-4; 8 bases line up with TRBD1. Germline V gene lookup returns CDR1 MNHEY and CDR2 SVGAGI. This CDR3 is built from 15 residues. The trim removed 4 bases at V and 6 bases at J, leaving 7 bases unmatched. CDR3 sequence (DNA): TGTGCCAGCAGTTCACCGGGACAGGCGGATGAAAAACTGTTTTTT. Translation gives CASSSPGQADEKLFF.

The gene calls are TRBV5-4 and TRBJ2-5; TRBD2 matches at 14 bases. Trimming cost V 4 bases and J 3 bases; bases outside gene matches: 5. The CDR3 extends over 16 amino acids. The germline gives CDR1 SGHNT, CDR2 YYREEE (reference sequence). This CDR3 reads CASSPQTSGGEETQYF. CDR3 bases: TGTGCCAGCAGCCCTCAGACTAGCGGGGGGGAAGAGACCCAGTACTTC.

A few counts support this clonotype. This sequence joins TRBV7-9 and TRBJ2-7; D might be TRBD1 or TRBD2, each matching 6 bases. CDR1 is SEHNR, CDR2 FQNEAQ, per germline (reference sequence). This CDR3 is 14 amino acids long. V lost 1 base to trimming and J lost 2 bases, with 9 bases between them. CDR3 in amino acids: CASSLGGAAYEQYF. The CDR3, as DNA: TGTGCCAGCAGCTTAGGGGGGGCCGCCTACGAGCAGTACTTC.

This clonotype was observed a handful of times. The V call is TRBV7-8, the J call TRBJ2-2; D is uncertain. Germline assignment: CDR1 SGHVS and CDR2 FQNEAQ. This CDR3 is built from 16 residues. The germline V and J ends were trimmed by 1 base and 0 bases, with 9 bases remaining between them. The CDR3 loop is CASSLVQATNTGELFF. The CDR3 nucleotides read TGTGCCAGCAGCTTAGTTCAGGCAACGAACACCGGGGAGCTGTTTTTT.

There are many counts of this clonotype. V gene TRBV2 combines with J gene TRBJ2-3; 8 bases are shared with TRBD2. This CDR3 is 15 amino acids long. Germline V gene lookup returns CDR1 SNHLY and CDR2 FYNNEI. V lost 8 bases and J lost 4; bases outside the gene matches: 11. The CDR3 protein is CASQILAAPADTQYF. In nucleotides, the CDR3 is TGTGCCAGCCAAATACTAGCGGCACCCGCAGATACGCAGTATTTT. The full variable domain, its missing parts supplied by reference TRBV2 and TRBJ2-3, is EPEVTQTPSHQVTQMGQEVILRCVPISNHLYFYWYRQILGQKVEFLVSFYNNEISEKSEIFDDQFSVERPDGSNFTLKIRSTKLEDSAMYFCASQILAAPADTQYFGPGTRLTVL.

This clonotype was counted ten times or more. The CDR3 region is CASSIMGDSSYEQYF. The CDR3 region has the DNA TGTGCCAGCAGCATTATGGGTGATAGCTCCTACGAGCAGTACTTC. The chain joins TRBV7-2 to TRBJ2-7; D not certain. Looked up from germline, CDR1 is SGHTA and CDR2 is FQGNSA. Trimming shortened V by 5 bases and J by 0 bases, and 14 bases separated the two germline ends. The CDR3 extends over 15 amino acids.

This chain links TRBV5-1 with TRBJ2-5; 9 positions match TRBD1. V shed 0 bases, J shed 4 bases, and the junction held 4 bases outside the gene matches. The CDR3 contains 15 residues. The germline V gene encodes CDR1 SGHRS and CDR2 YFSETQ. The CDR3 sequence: CASSLGDRVGETQYF. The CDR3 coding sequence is TGCGCCAGCAGCTTGGGGGACAGGGTTGGAGAGACCCAGTACTTC.

CDR3 coding DNA: TGTGCCAGCAGTTACTCGGGGGATTCCAACGAGCAGTACTTC. Amino acid sequence: CASSYSGDSNEQYF. The chain uses TRBV6-6 and TRBJ2-7, with D perhaps assigned TRBD1 or TRBD2 (5 bases each). The V gene's germline CDR1 is MNHNY and CDR2 SVGAGI (reference sequence). Trimming cost V 0 bases and J 5 bases, with 11 bases left between them. The CDR3 runs to 14 residues.

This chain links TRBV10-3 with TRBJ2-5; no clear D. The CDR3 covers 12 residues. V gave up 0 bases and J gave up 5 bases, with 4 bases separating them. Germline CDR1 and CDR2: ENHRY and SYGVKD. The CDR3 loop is CAISESSETQYF. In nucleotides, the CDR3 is TGTGCCATCAGTGAGTCATCGGAGACCCAGTACTTC.

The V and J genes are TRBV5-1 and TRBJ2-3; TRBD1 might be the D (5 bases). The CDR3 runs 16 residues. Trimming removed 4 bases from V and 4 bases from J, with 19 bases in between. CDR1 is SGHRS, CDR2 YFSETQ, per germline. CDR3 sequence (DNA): TGCGCCAGCAGCCTCCAGGACAACCCCACGGCAGATACGCAGTATTTT. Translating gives CASSLQDNPTADTQYF.

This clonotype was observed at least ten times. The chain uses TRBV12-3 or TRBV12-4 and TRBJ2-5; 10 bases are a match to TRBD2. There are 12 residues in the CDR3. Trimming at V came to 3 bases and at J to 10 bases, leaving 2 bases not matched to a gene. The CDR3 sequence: CASSFLAGVQYF. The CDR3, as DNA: TGTGCCAGCAGTTTCCTAGCGGGGGTCCAGTACTTC.

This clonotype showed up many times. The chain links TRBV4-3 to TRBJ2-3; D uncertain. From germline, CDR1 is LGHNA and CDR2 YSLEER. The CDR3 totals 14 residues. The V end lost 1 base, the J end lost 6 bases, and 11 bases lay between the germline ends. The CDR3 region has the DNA TGCGCCAGCAGCCAAGGGCAGCCTCCCGATACGCAGTATTTT. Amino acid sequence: CASSQGQPPDTQYF.

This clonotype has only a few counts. The CDR3 region has the DNA TGTGCCAGCAGCCAACCGCTTGGTGCGAATGAGCAGTTCTTC. Translating it yields CASSQPLGANEQFF. The chain has TRBV7-2 and TRBJ2-1, with D hard to call. The V gene lost 5 bases and the J gene lost 7 bases, with 15 bases spanning the gap. Germline V gene sequence: CDR1 SGHTA, CDR2 FQGNSA. The CDR3 runs to 14 residues.

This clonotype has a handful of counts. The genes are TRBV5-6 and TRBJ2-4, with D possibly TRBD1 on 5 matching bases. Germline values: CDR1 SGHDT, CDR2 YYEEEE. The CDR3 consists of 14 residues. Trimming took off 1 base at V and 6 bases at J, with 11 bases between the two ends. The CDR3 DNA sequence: TGTGCCAGCAGCTTGTCGACAGTTCCAAACATTCAGTACTTC. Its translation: CASSLSTVPNIQYF.

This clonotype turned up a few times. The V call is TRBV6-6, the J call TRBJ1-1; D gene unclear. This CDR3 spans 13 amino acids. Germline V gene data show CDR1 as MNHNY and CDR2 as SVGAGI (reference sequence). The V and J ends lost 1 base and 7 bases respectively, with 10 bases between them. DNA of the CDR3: TGTGCCAGCAGTTACTTCGACGGTTTTGAAGCTTTCTTT. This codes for CASSYFDGFEAFF.